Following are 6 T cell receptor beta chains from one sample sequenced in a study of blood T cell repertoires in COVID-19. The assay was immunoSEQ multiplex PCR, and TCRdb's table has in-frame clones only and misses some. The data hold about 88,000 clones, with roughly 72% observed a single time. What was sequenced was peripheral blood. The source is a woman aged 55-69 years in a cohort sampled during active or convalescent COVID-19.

The CDR3: CASSLKGRQGTSSYEQYF. In DNA form, the CDR3 reads TGCGCCAGCAGCTTGAAAGGTCGGCAGGGGACGAGCTCCTACGAGCAGTACTTC. The chain employs TRBV5-1 and TRBJ2-7; D is perhaps TRBD1 (6 bases). CDR1 and CDR2 from the germline V gene are SGHRS and YFSETQ. CDR3 size: 18 residues. The germline V and J ends were trimmed by 1 base and 0 bases, with 20 bases remaining between them.

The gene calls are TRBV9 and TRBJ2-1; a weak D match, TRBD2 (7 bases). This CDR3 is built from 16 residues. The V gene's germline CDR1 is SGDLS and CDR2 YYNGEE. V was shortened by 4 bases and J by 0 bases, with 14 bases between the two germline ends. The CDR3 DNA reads TGTGCCAGCAGCACGGGGGGCCAAATCTCCTACAATGAGCAGTTCTTC. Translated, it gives CASSTGGQISYNEQFF.

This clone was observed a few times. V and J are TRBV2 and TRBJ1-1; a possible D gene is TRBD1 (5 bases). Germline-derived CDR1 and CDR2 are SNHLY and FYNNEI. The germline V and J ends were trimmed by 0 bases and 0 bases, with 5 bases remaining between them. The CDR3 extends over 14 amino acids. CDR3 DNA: TGTGCCAGCAGTGAAGCGGGGCTGAACACTGAAGCTTTCTTT. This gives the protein CASSEAGLNTEAFF.

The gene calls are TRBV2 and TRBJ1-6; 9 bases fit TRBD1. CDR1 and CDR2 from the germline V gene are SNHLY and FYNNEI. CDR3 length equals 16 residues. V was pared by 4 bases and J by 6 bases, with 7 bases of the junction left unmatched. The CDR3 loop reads CASSGEQGAINSPLHF. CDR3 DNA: TGTGCCAGCAGTGGAGAACAGGGGGCGATTAATTCACCCCTCCACTTT.

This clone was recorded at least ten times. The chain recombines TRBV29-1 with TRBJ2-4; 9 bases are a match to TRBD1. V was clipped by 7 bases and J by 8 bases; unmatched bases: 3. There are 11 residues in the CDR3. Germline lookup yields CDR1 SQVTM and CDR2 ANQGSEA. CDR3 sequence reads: CSADRGDIQYF. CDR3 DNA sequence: TGCAGCGCGGACAGGGGAGACATTCAGTACTTC.

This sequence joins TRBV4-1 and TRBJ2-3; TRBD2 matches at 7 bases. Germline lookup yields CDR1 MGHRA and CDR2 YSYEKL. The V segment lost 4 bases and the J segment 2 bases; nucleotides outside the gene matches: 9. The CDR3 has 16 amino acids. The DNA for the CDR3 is TGCGCCAGCAGCCGAGCCTTCGGGGGGTCCACAGATACGCAGTATTTT. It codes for CASSRAFGGSTDTQYF.